This T cell receptor (beta chain) is drawn from a study of cytomegalovirus exposure and HLA in healthy donors (dated by TCRdb to between 2016 and 2019). Study-level background: A later analysis indicated that the 95 to 150 validation repertoires were generated on the platform also employed for the 700 or so repertoires of the first cohort. The aim of the study was to test whether cataloging public T cell receptors could identify signatures of past pathogen exposure. A separate validation cohort of 90 to 150 different subjects was used in addition to the approximately 700-subject first cohort. High-throughput TCR immunosequencing, statistical association of individual TCRs with disease status, and machine learning were combined to predict cytomegalovirus infection status.

Receptors were amplified or captured by the immunoSEQ multiplex PCR assay. In the source study's methods: A statistical classification framework was built to diagnose cytomegalovirus status from the catalog of TCR beta chain sequences. The source is immuneACCESS, and TCRdb retained only in-frame sequences with V and J called. Part of the clones is not carried over; for the studies checked, unresolved V genes explain less than half of this, and the remainder is unexplained. D and trimming were read from the DNA, whereas the V and J calls and clone size are those reported in that table. This sample holds about 86,000 clones; about 92% were observed only once. The top ten constitute 0.65% to 0.7% of the sample. About this clone: This receptor's antigen is unknown. No base quality information exists; no much larger clone differs at one position.

The donors belonged to the validation cohort of about 120 subjects, which was separate from the approximately 700-subject first cohort. What the research found in general, with its limitations: A later analysis found that TCRs clustered in the first cohort also tended to co-occur in the 95 to 150 validation repertoires, with just under 95% of cluster scores above 0. The study gave a list of under 200 TCR beta chains associated with cytomegalovirus. The classifier was reported to diagnose cytomegalovirus status with high specificity and sensitivity in both the original cohort and the validation cohort. The authors suggested that the approach could potentially be extended to other disease states and immunological phenotypes. All 120 or so repertoires were used to score co-occurrence in the validation cohort in a later analysis, because that analysis had no HLA typing for the cohort. Most TCR sequences were observed very rarely across donors, whereas some public TCRs were present in many individuals. In vitro tests confirmed that a few of the cytomegalovirus-associated TCR beta chains recognize cytomegalovirus antigens.

The V and J ends are trimmed by 5 bases and 7 bases, leaving 12 bases between them. The germline V gene sets CDR1 to SGHAT and CDR2 to FQNNGV. The CDR3 has 13 amino acids, counting the end cysteine and phenylalanine. Only the CDR3 part of the read is kept: 39 bases, read in frame from the first base. The receptor's source is a man between 18 and 35 years old in good health and CMV-seronegative. The sequenced sample was PBMCs. Recombination joined TRBV11-2 with TRBJ2-1, with the D gene uncertain. The CDR3 region has the sequence CASSPAEPNEQFF. At the DNA level, the sequence is TGTGCCAGCAGCCCCGCGGAGCCGAATGAGCAGTTCTTC.